The rows below give T cell receptor beta chains drawn from one sample of a study of T cells in Graves' hyperthyroidism and ophthalmopathy. Each CDR3 protein is one row after TCRdb ran MiXCR on the multiplex PCR reads. The sample records 380,000 or so distinct CDR3 sequences, around 14% being singletons. Sequenced material: blood. These receptor sequences come from a woman aged 25 to 39 with Graves' hyperthyroidism. CDR3s include the opening cysteine and the closing phenylalanine or tryptophan. The D gene is left open where the match is weak. Clone size is stated in some rows and not others, as once, few, many or a class when expanded.

j_call: TRBJ2-3; clone_size: few; v_call: TRBV19; d_call: NA; cdr3_nt: TGTGCCAGCCTCGGTCCCACAGATACGCAGTATTTT; cdr3_aa: CASLGPTDTQYF
j_call: TRBJ2-1; clone_size: NA; v_call: TRBV20-1; d_call: NA; cdr3_nt: TGCAGTGCTATTGGTAGCAGGAGAAATGAGCAGTTCTTC; cdr3_aa: CSAIGSRRNEQFF
j_call: TRBJ2-1; clone_size: NA; v_call: TRBV30; d_call: TRBD2; cdr3_nt: TGTGCCTGGAGTGTGCGACTAGCGGGGAACAATGAGCAGTTCTTC; cdr3_aa: CAWSVRLAGNNEQFF
j_call: TRBJ2-1; clone_size: many; v_call: TRBV6-1; d_call: NA; cdr3_nt: TGTGCCAGCAGGCGAGTAGCGGATAGCTCCTACAATGAGCAGTTCTTC; cdr3_aa: CASRRVADSSYNEQFF
j_call: TRBJ2-7; clone_size: NA; v_call: TRBV11-1; d_call: TRBD1; cdr3_nt: TGTGCCAGCCGAATCGGGGACAGCTACGAGCAGTACTTC; cdr3_aa: CASRIGDSYEQYF
j_call: TRBJ1-4; clone_size: many; v_call: TRBV2; d_call: TRBD1; cdr3_nt: TGTGCCAGCAGGCATCACGGGACAGGGAATGAAAAACTGTTTTTT; cdr3_aa: CASRHHGTGNEKLFF
j_call: TRBJ2-4; clone_size: many; v_call: TRBV2; d_call: TRBD2; cdr3_nt: TGTGCCAGCGCCGGCGAGTCTAGCGGGATACTACTCAAAAACATTCAGTACTTC; cdr3_aa: CASAGESSGILLKNIQYF
j_call: TRBJ2-5; clone_size: many; v_call: TRBV6-2/TRBV6-3; d_call: TRBD2; cdr3_nt: TGTGCCAGCAGTTTGTTTGGACTAGCGAAAGAGACCCAGTACTTC; cdr3_aa: CASSLFGLAKETQYF
j_call: TRBJ1-2; clone_size: NA; v_call: TRBV6-2/TRBV6-3; d_call: NA; cdr3_nt: TGTGCCAGCAGTGCTCAGGGAGACTATTCCTATGGCTACACCTTC; cdr3_aa: CASSAQGDYSYGYTF
j_call: TRBJ2-5; clone_size: few; v_call: TRBV12-3/TRBV12-4; d_call: NA; cdr3_nt: TGTGCCAGCGCTAGATTTCAAGAGACCCAGTACTTC; cdr3_aa: CASARFQETQYF
j_call: TRBJ2-5; clone_size: few; v_call: TRBV7-9; d_call: NA; cdr3_nt: TGTGCCAGCAGCTTAGGGACCGGTACAAGAGAGCAGTACTTC; cdr3_aa: CASSLGTGTREQYF
j_call: TRBJ2-1; clone_size: few; v_call: TRBV20-1; d_call: NA; cdr3_nt: TGCAGTGCTAGTCGAACCAATGAGCAGTTCTTC; cdr3_aa: CSASRTNEQFF
j_call: TRBJ2-1; clone_size: NA; v_call: TRBV2; d_call: TRBD2; cdr3_nt: TGTGCCAGCAGCTTACCCGTCGAGCGGGAGGAAGGCGATGAGCAGTTCTTC; cdr3_aa: CASSLPVEREEGDEQFF
j_call: TRBJ2-7; clone_size: many; v_call: TRBV20-1; d_call: NA; cdr3_nt: TGCAGTGCTAGGACCACTAGCCTCCAACCCTACGAGCAGTACTTC; cdr3_aa: CSARTTSLQPYEQYF
j_call: TRBJ2-4; clone_size: few; v_call: TRBV6-2/TRBV6-3; d_call: NA; cdr3_nt: TGTGCCAGCAGTTACGACAGGGCCAAAAACATTCAGTACTTC; cdr3_aa: CASSYDRAKNIQYF
j_call: TRBJ2-1; clone_size: NA; v_call: TRBV29-1; d_call: TRBD2; cdr3_nt: TGCAGCGTTGGAGGAGCGGGAGGGTCGAATGAGCAGTTCTTC; cdr3_aa: CSVGGAGGSNEQFF
j_call: TRBJ2-5; clone_size: NA; v_call: TRBV20-1; d_call: TRBD2; cdr3_nt: TGCAGTGCTCGGACTAGCGGATACCAAGAGACCCAGTACTTC; cdr3_aa: CSARTSGYQETQYF
j_call: TRBJ2-3; clone_size: NA; v_call: TRBV7-9; d_call: NA; cdr3_nt: TGTGCCAGCAGCCCCCTCCGGATTGGTCCAGATACGCAGTATTTT; cdr3_aa: CASSPLRIGPDTQYF
j_call: TRBJ2-7; clone_size: many; v_call: TRBV20-1; d_call: NA; cdr3_nt: TGCAGTGCCCAGGGTCCAGGGGCGGCTTACGAGCAGTACTTC; cdr3_aa: CSAQGPGAAYEQYF
j_call: TRBJ2-7; clone_size: few; v_call: TRBV3-1; d_call: NA; cdr3_nt: TGTGCCAGCAGCCAATGGGGAACATACGAGCAGTACTTC; cdr3_aa: CASSQWGTYEQYF
j_call: TRBJ1-4; clone_size: many; v_call: TRBV28; d_call: NA; cdr3_nt: TGTGCCAGCACCTCGCCCGGGGGTGGTGAAAAACTGTTTTTT; cdr3_aa: CASTSPGGGEKLFF
j_call: TRBJ1-5; clone_size: few; v_call: TRBV30; d_call: NA; cdr3_nt: TGTGCCTGGAGTGACAAGTCTTCGGGCCTTCCCAATCAGCCCCAGCATTTT; cdr3_aa: CAWSDKSSGLPNQPQHF
j_call: TRBJ1-2; clone_size: NA; v_call: TRBV29-1; d_call: NA; cdr3_nt: TGCAGCGTTGCGGGGGGGGGGGGCTACACCTTC; cdr3_aa: CSVAGGGGYTF
j_call: TRBJ1-1; clone_size: few; v_call: TRBV9; d_call: NA; cdr3_nt: TGTGCCAGCAGCCCCTACCTTGAAAATTTGAACACTGAAGCTTTCTTT; cdr3_aa: CASSPYLENLNTEAFF
j_call: TRBJ2-7; clone_size: many; v_call: TRBV6-2/TRBV6-3; d_call: NA; cdr3_nt: TGTGCCAGCAGTTACTCCGAGTCGAGCTCCTACGAGCAGTACTTC; cdr3_aa: CASSYSESSSYEQYF
j_call: TRBJ2-1; clone_size: many; v_call: TRBV3-1; d_call: NA; cdr3_nt: TGTGCCAGCAGCCGGGCGGGGAGACAAGGGAATGAGCAGTTCTTC; cdr3_aa: CASSRAGRQGNEQFF
j_call: TRBJ2-2; clone_size: many; v_call: TRBV11-2; d_call: NA; cdr3_nt: TGTGCCAGCAGCTCCGGGACATTCTCCACCGGGGAGCTGTTTTTT; cdr3_aa: CASSSGTFSTGELFF
j_call: TRBJ1-5; clone_size: few; v_call: TRBV20-1; d_call: TRBD1; cdr3_nt: TGCAGTGCCCAAGACAGGGGACAACAGCCCCAGCATTTT; cdr3_aa: CSAQDRGQQPQHF
j_call: TRBJ2-3; clone_size: few; v_call: TRBV6-1; d_call: TRBD2; cdr3_nt: TGTGCCAGCAGTTCCACCCAGAGGATAGCGGGAGCAGATACGCAGTATTTT; cdr3_aa: CASSSTQRIAGADTQYF
j_call: TRBJ2-7; clone_size: NA; v_call: TRBV20-1; d_call: TRBD2; cdr3_nt: TGCAGTGCTAGAGTCGCCCGTTTTAGCGGGAGTACCTACGAGCAGTACTTC; cdr3_aa: CSARVARFSGSTYEQYF
j_call: TRBJ2-4; clone_size: many; v_call: TRBV11-2; d_call: TRBD1; cdr3_nt: TGTGCCAGCAGCTTTGGGACAGGGAGAAACATTCAGTACTTC; cdr3_aa: CASSFGTGRNIQYF
j_call: TRBJ2-7; clone_size: many; v_call: TRBV20-1; d_call: TRBD1; cdr3_nt: TGCAGTGCCAAACAGGGGGTAGGCTACGAGCAGTACTTC; cdr3_aa: CSAKQGVGYEQYF
j_call: TRBJ1-5; clone_size: NA; v_call: TRBV12-3/TRBV12-4; d_call: NA; cdr3_nt: TGTGCCAGCAGTAACTCTTGGGGGCAGCCCCAGCATTTT; cdr3_aa: CASSNSWGQPQHF
j_call: TRBJ1-2; clone_size: many; v_call: TRBV13; d_call: NA; cdr3_nt: TGTGCCAGCAGCTTACTTCAGGGAAACTATGGCTACACCTTC; cdr3_aa: CASSLLQGNYGYTF
j_call: TRBJ2-2; clone_size: many; v_call: TRBV6-1; d_call: TRBD1; cdr3_nt: TGTGCCAGCAGTGCAGCGACAGGGTATGGCGGGGAGCTGTTTTTT; cdr3_aa: CASSAATGYGGELFF
j_call: TRBJ2-5; clone_size: NA; v_call: TRBV2; d_call: TRBD1; cdr3_nt: TGTACCAGCAGTGACAGGGCTAGGGACAGTAACCGAGTATCCGTTTTACGCTTGTACTTC; cdr3_aa: CTSSDRARDSNRVSVLRLYF
j_call: TRBJ1-1; clone_size: NA; v_call: TRBV2; d_call: NA; cdr3_nt: TGTGCCAGCAGCGAGAGGGGACCCGAGAACACTGAAGCTTTCTTT; cdr3_aa: CASSERGPENTEAFF
j_call: TRBJ2-3; clone_size: many; v_call: TRBV6-1; d_call: NA; cdr3_nt: TGTGCCAGCAAGTCGGAGCTCACAGATACGCAGTATTTT; cdr3_aa: CASKSELTDTQYF
j_call: TRBJ2-7; clone_size: many; v_call: TRBV28; d_call: TRBD2; cdr3_nt: TGTGCCAGCAAAAGGACTAGCGGTATCTCCTACGAGCAGTACTTC; cdr3_aa: CASKRTSGISYEQYF
j_call: TRBJ1-6; clone_size: many; v_call: TRBV12-3/TRBV12-4; d_call: NA; cdr3_nt: TGTGCCAGCTCTAAACATGATAATTCACCCCTCCACTTT; cdr3_aa: CASSKHDNSPLHF